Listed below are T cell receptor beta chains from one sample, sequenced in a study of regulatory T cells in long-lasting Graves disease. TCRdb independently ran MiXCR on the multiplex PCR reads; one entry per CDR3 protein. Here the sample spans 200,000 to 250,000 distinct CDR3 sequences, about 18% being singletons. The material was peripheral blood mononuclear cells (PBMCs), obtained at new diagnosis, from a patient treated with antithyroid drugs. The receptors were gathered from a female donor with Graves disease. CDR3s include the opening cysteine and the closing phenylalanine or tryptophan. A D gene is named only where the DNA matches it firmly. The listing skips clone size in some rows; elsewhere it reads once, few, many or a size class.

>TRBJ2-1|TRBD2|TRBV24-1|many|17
CATSDSIAGVSYNEQFF
TGTGCCACCAGTGATTCTATAGCGGGAGTTTCCTACAATGAGCAGTTCTTC
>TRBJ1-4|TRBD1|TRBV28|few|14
CASARDRANEKLFF
TGTGCCAGCGCCCGGGACAGAGCTAATGAAAAACTGTTTTTT
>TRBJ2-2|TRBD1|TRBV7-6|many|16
CASSLVGQGKTGELFF
TGTGCCAGCAGCTTAGTGGGACAGGGGAAGACCGGGGAGCTGTTTTTT
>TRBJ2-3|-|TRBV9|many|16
CASSVEGVPGTDTQYF
TGTGCCAGCAGCGTAGAGGGGGTCCCGGGCACAGATACGCAGTATTTT
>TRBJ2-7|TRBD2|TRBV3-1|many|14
CASTRTSGAYEQYF
TGTGCCAGCACCCGGACTAGCGGCGCCTACGAGCAGTACTTC
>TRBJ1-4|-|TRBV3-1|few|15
CAISQDSTGNEKLFF
TGTGCCATCAGCCAAGATTCCACGGGAAATGAAAAACTGTTTTTT
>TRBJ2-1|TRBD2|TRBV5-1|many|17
CASSSLPGLAGLYEQFF
TGCGCCAGCAGCTCACTTCCGGGACTAGCGGGATTATATGAGCAGTTCTTC
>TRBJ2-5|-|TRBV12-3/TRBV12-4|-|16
CASSLWGRPPKETQYF
TGTGCCAGCAGTTTATGGGGACGACCGCCTAAGGAGACCCAGTACTTC
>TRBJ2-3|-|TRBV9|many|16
CASSVDLVAVTDTQYF
TGTGCCAGCAGCGTAGATTTAGTAGCGGTCACAGATACGCAGTATTTT
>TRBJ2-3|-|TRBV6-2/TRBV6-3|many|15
CASSYGAGSTDTQYF
TGTGCCAGCAGTTACGGGGCGGGAAGCACAGATACGCAGTATTTT
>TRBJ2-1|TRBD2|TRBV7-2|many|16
CASSYGPGTRNNEQFF
TGTGCCAGCAGCTACGGCCCCGGGACTAGGAACAATGAGCAGTTCTTC
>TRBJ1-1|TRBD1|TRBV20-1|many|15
CSARDQGGVNTEAFF
TGCAGTGCTAGAGATCAGGGGGGGGTGAACACTGAAGCTTTCTTT
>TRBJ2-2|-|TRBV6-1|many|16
CASSPVSSGVNGELFF
TGTGCCAGCAGCCCCGTGAGTTCGGGGGTTAACGGGGAGCTGTTTTTT
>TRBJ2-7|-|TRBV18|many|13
CASSPYGKEEQYF
TGTGCCAGCTCACCATATGGAAAGGAGGAGCAGTACTTC
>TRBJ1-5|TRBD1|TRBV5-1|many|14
CASSSGTGSQPQHF
TGCGCCAGCAGTTCCGGGACAGGGTCTCAGCCCCAGCATTTT
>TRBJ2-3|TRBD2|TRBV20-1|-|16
CSASSSPGLATDTQYF
TGCAGTGCCAGCAGTTCCCCCGGACTAGCGACAGATACGCAGTATTTT
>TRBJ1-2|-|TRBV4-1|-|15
CASSQGLGGGYGYTF
TGCGCCAGCAGCCAAGGCCTCGGGGGGGGCTATGGCTACACCTTC